This T cell receptor beta chain was captured by sequencing in a study of monozygotic twins with inflammatory bowel disease. General observations from the study: For IBD patients, clonotypes shared with others were fewer than for healthy twins, especially with disease activity. Discordant twins showed the same repertoire similarity as concordant twins, possibly from limited power.

In regard to this clonotype: Its antigen is not known.

With no T cell sorting beforehand, total RNA was isolated from whole blood. Reanalyzing the 5' RACE reads, TCRdb keeps one entry per CDR3 protein, without DNA. The table for this sample gives tens of thousands of distinct CDR3 sequences. The sequenced sample was blood. The clonotype was recovered from a human donor with ulcerative colitis or Crohn's disease, or a healthy co-twin of an affected twin (not recorded which).

CDR3 region: CASSPPVAGNTDTQYF. The genes are TRBV18 and TRBJ2-3; TCRdb proposes TRBD2, but this gene call is untestable without DNA. Germline loops: CDR1 KGHSH, CDR2 LQKENI. The CDR3 extends over 16 amino acids.